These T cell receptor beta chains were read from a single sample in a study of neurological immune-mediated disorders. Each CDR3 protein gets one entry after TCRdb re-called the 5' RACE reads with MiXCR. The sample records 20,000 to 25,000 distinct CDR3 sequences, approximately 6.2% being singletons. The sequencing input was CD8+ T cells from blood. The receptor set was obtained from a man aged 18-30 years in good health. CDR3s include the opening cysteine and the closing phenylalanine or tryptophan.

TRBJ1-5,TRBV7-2,CASSLLGDQPQHF
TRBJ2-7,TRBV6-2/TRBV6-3,CASSYTPGAGVNEQYF
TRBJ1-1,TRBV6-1,CASSEVGDWENTEAFF
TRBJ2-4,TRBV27,CASSLGPGRENIQYF
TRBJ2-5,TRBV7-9,CASRPGQGQETQYF
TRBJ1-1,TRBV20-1,CSAQDGNTEAFF
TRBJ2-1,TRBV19,CASKEGPSEYNEQFF
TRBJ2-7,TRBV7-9,CASSGRSQGQLYEQYF
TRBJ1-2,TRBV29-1,CSVPEETGAGGYTF
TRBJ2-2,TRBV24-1,CATSDFRDTGELFF
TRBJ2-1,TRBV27,CASRDRVFGAVQNEQFF
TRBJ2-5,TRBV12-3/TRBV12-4,CASSLYRRETQYF
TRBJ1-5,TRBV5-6,CASSGKDRGHQPQHF
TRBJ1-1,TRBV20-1,CSAPRRGGAPFNRF
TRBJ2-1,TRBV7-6,CVNSTAGEQFF
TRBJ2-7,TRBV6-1,CASSEAQDLSYEQYF
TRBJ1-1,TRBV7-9,CASSLVRTGEAEAFF
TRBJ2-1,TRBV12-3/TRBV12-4,CASSFGYEQFF
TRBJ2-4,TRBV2,CASSGTGGVSDIQYF
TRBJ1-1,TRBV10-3,CAISVGENTEAFF
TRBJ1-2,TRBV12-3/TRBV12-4,CASTSTHPGGYTF
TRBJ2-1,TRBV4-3,CASSHGTGTGGYEQFF
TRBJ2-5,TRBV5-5,CASSLEGSGAETQYF
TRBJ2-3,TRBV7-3,CASSLILSGTGGADTQYF
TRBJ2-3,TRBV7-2,CASSFSGGYSTDTQYF
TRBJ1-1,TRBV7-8,CASRSPWGTEAFF
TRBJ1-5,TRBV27,CASSLKGNQPQHF
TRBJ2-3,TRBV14,CASSQDTVDHADTQYF
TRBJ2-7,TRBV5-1,CASSFLGSYEQYF
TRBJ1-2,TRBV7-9,CASSDGTGQAFYGYTF
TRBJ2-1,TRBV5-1,CASSVWPGTSPGEQFF
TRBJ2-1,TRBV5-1,CASMDRGTYNEQFF
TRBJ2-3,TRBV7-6,CASTPGGGDGDTQYF
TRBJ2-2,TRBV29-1,CSVEDGRGKGELFF
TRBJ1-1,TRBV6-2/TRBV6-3,CASIQDLNTEAFF
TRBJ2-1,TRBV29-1,CSVDSGSLYNEQFF
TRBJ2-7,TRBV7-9,CASSFGDRDYEQYF
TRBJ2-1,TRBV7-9,CASSPWTSGGASYNEQFF
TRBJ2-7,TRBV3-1,CASSQDPGGYEQYF
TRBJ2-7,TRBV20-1,CSARETGTPVDEQYF
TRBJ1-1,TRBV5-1,CASSFFAPADSIYTEAFF
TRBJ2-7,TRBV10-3,CAISDDRLTYEQYF
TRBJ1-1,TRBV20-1,CSARARDTEAFF
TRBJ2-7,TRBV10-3,CAISAGQGADEQYF
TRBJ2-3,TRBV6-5,CASSFGAGGAATQYF
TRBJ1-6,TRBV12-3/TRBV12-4,CASSLASYTRRDSPLHF
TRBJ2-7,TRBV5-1,CASSSGQALNEQYF
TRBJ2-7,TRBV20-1,CSAKKGPYEQYF
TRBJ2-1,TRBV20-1,CSATGESSYNEQFF
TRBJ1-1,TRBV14,CASSLLGGTEAFF
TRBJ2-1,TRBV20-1,CSARDLISSSYNEQFF
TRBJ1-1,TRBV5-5,CASSLRRMNTEAFF
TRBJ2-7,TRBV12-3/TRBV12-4,CASSLLSGGADEQYF